Only a few counts were recorded for the clone carrying this T cell receptor beta chain. This record comes from a study of shared T cell receptors in the human thymus. The CDR3 covers 13 residues. Germline CDR1 reads LGHNA; CDR2 reads YSLEER. Trimming pared 1 base from V and 12 bases from J, leaving 13 bases between. The assay was immunoSEQ multiplex PCR, and TCRdb's table has in-frame clones only and misses some. The sample includes roughly 500,000 clones, approximately 78% of them seen just once. These data were also reused for a study on human thymus T cells. That work contributes: Corrective cardiac operations yielded the resected thymus tissue. Related research has reported that thymic repertoires overlap highly among unrelated individuals.

This chain links TRBV4-3 with TRBJ2-1; D gene unclear. Sequencing used thymocytes. The receptor's source is a boy less than two years old with a congenital heart defect. The CDR3 spells CASSQARVTGQFF. For the CDR3, the DNA is TGCGCCAGCAGCCAAGCTCGTGTCACCGGGCAGTTCTTC.